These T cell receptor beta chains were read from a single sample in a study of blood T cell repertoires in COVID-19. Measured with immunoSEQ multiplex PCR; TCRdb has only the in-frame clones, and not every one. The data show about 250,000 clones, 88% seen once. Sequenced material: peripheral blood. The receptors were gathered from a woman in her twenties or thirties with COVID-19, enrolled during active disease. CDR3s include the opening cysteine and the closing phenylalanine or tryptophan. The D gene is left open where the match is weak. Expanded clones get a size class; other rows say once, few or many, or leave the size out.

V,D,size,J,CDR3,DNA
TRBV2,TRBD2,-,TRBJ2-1,CASSDSGRRESDEQFF,TGTGCCAGCAGTGATTCGGGGAGGCGGGAGTCGGATGAGCAGTTCTTC
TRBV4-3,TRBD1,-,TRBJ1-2,CASSQGAGGIPNYGYTF,TGCGCCAGCAGCCAAGGGGCAGGGGGCATTCCTAACTATGGCTACACCTTC
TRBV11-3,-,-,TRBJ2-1,CASSLHGENNEQFF,TGTGCCAGCAGCTTGCACGGAGAGAACAATGAGCAGTTCTTC
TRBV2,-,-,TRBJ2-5,CASTALGGLGETQYF,TGTGCCAGCACAGCCCTGGGGGGGCTTGGAGAGACCCAGTACTTC
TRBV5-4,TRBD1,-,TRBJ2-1,CASSRRSREGQGEVNEQFF,TGTGCCAGCAGCCGCAGGAGCCGCGAGGGACAGGGTGAGGTCAATGAGCAGTTCTTC
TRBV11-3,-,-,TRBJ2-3,CASSLGPTRTQYF,TGTGCCAGCAGCTTAGGACCGACTCGTACGCAGTATTTT
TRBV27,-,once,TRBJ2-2,CASSLREDGELFF,TGTGCCAGCAGTTTAAGGGAGGACGGGGAGCTGTTTTTT
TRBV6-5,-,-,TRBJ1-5,CASRQGWTQPQHF,TGTGCCAGCAGACAGGGTTGGACTCAGCCCCAGCATTTT
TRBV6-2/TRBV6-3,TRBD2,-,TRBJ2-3,CASSILAGFTDTQYF,TGTGCCAGCAGTATTTTAGCGGGATTCACAGATACGCAGTATTTT
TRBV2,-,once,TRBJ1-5,CASGEGGNQPQHF,TGTGCCAGCGGGGAGGGGGGGAATCAGCCCCAGCATTTT
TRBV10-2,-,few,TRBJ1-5,CASSRTADSNQPQHF,TGCGCCAGCAGCCGGACAGCTGATAGCAATCAGCCCCAGCATTTT
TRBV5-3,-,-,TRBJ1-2,CARSLFRFGYGYTF,TGTGCCAGAAGCTTGTTTCGCTTCGGCTATGGCTACACCTTC
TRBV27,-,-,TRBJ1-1,CASSSRTPNTEAFF,TGTGCCAGCAGTTCGAGGACACCGAACACTGAAGCTTTCTTT
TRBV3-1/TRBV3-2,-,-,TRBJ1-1,CASSPRQRKNTEAFF,TGTGCCAGCAGCCCCCGACAGAGAAAAAACACTGAAGCTTTCTTT